These 30 T cell receptor beta chains came from one sample sequenced in a study of blood T cell repertoires in COVID-19 (dated by TCRdb to the early 2020s). The receptor library was made with the immunoSEQ multiplex PCR assay. TCRdb took over this immuneACCESS table, retaining in-frame rearrangements with V and J assigned. Such tables are incomplete; in checked studies, under half of the missing clones stem from an unresolved V gene, and the remainder is unexplained. The sample profile shows roughly 100,000 clones; about nine tenths of them were found once. The ten largest account for approximately 3.1% of the sample. Sequenced sample: peripheral blood. These receptors were obtained from a woman aged 70-85 years with acute or convalescent COVID-19.

The chain combines TRBV5-1 with TRBJ1-6; no firm D call. Germline V CDR1 and CDR2: SGHRS, YFSETQ. The CDR3 is 14 residues long. V was clipped by 0 bases and J by 9 bases, with 10 bases between them. The CDR3 sequence: CASSLDSLFSPLHF. The CDR3 DNA is TGCGCCAGCAGCTTGGACAGTCTGTTTTCACCCCTCCACTTT.

The genes are TRBV7-8 and TRBJ2-1; 14 bases fit TRBD2. Trimming removed 7 bases from V and 8 bases from J; junction bases left unmatched: 13. This CDR3 region has 17 residues. Looked up from germline, CDR1 is SGHVS and CDR2 is FQNEAQ. This chain's CDR3 is CASTGLAGVLGSDEQFF. CDR3 DNA: TGTGCCAGCACGGGACTAGCGGGAGTTCTGGGTTCCGATGAGCAGTTCTTC.

The J gene is TRBJ2-5, the V gene TRBV2; 11 bases align to TRBD2. Germline CDR1 SNHLY, CDR2 FYNNEI. Trimming took 3 bases from V and 4 from J; bases not matched to a gene: 7. The CDR3 loop spans 16 amino acids. The CDR3 DNA reads TGTGCCAGCAGTGAGGGTAGCGGGGGGGCGTTAGAGACCCAGTACTTC. Residues: CASSEGSGGALETQYF. Full variable domain (remainder filled in from reference TRBV2 and TRBJ2-5): EPEVTQTPSHQVTQMGQEVILRCVPISNHLYFYWYRQILGQKVEFLVSFYNNEISEKSEIFDDQFSVERPDGSNFTLKIRSTKLEDSAMYFCASSEGSGGALETQYFGPGTRLLVL.

This clone was observed once. The V gene is TRBV14, the J gene TRBJ2-2; 13 bases are shared with TRBD2. The CDR3 sequence is 17 residues long. In germline, CDR1 is SGHDN, CDR2 FVKESK. With 1 base clipped from V and 4 bases from J, the junction kept 3 bases outside the gene matches. CDR3 region: CASSQGGLAGLTGELFF. The CDR3 nucleotides are TGTGCCAGCAGCCAAGGGGGACTAGCGGGACTCACCGGGGAGCTGTTTTTT.

The V gene is TRBV6-5, the J gene TRBJ2-1, with no clear D. Trimming pared 6 bases from V and 1 base from J, leaving 7 bases between. CDR3 length: 13 amino acids. CDR1 is MNHEY, CDR2 SVGAGI, per germline. CDR3 sequence reads: CASSPLSYNEQFF. The CDR3 nucleotides read TGTGCCAGCAGCCCACTTTCCTACAATGAGCAGTTCTTC.

V gene TRBV3-1 (or the pseudogene TRBV3-2) combines with J gene TRBJ2-7, with D tentatively TRBD1 (6 bases). From germline, CDR1 is LGHDT and CDR2 YNNKEL (reference sequence). V was cut by 4 bases and J by 0 bases, with 13 bases left in between. This CDR3 has 15 residues. CDR3 sequence (DNA): TGTGCCAGCAGCCGGGGTACCAGGGGCTCCTACGAGCAGTACTTC. It is translated as CASSRGTRGSYEQYF.

The chain employs TRBV6-5 and TRBJ2-5; 7 bases are a match to TRBD1. Germline V lookup: CDR1 MNHEY, CDR2 SVGAGI. After removal of 6 bases from V and 0 bases from J, the junction contained 4 bases not matched to a gene. The CDR3 has 14 residues. The CDR3 region is CASRATGYQETQYF. The CDR3 DNA is TGTGCCAGCAGAGCGACAGGGTACCAAGAGACCCAGTACTTC.

The chain uses TRBV29-1 and TRBJ1-5; 8 bases are shared with TRBD1. Germline-derived CDR1 and CDR2 are SQVTM and ANQGSEA. Losses at the gene ends were 5 bases for V and 7 bases for J; bases not matched to a gene: 4. The CDR3 spans 12 residues. The chain's CDR3 is CSVRTGGQPQHF. The CDR3 nucleotides are TGCAGCGTTCGAACAGGGGGGCAGCCCCAGCATTTT.

The chain is built from TRBV7-6 and TRBJ2-2, with unresolved D. This CDR3 has 14 residues. The V gene's germline CDR1 is SGHVS and CDR2 FNYEAQ. V was shortened by 3 bases and J by 5 bases, with 10 bases between the two germline ends. The CDR3 reads CASSFPETTGELFF. CDR3 bases: TGTGCCAGCAGCTTTCCAGAAACAACCGGGGAGCTGTTTTTT.

The chain couples TRBV18 to TRBJ1-2; D call uncertain. The CDR3 has 13 residues. CDR1 and CDR2 from the germline V gene are KGHSH and LQKENI. Trimming removed 6 bases at V and 8 bases at J, with 16 bases between. The CDR3 is CASSTLEGSGYTF. The CDR3 coding sequence is TGTGCCAGCTCCACACTAGAAGGGAGCGGCTACACCTTC.

The J gene is TRBJ1-1, the V gene TRBV7-9; possible D gene TRBD1, 6 bases. There are 16 residues in the CDR3. V lost 6 bases to trimming and J lost 1 base, with 18 bases between them. Per the germline V gene, CDR1 is SEHNR and CDR2 is FQNEAQ (reference sequence). CDR3 in amino acids: CASRKKGMDRNTEAFF. The DNA for the CDR3 is TGTGCCAGCAGAAAAAAGGGGATGGACAGGAACACTGAAGCTTTCTTT. The full variable domain, in which reference TRBV7-9 and TRBJ1-1 provide the parts outside the CDR3, is DTGVSQNPRHKITKRGQNVTFRCDPISEHNRLYWYRQTLGQGPEFLTYFQNEAQLEKSRLLSDRFSAERPKGSFSTLEIQRTEQGDSAMYLCASRKKGMDRNTEAFFGQGTRLTVV.

CDR3 residues: CASSQGSGTGIYEQYF. CDR3 nucleotide sequence: TGTGCCAGCAGCCAGGGGTCCGGGACAGGGATATACGAGCAGTACTTC. This chain joins TRBV14 and TRBJ2-7; 9 bases fit TRBD1. The CDR3 covers 16 residues. Germline V lookup: CDR1 SGHDN, CDR2 FVKESK. V was pared by 3 bases and J by 4 bases, with 10 bases of the junction left unmatched. The variable domain in full, with the rest retrieved from reference TRBV14 and TRBJ2-7, is EAGVTQFPSHSVIEKGQTVTLRCDPISGHDNLYWYRRVMGKEIKFLLHFVKESKQDESGMPNNRFLAERTGGTYSTLKVQPAELEDSGVYFCASSQGSGTGIYEQYFGPGTRLTVT.

The V gene is TRBV12-3 or TRBV12-4, the J gene TRBJ1-1; a possible D gene is TRBD1 (6 bases). V shed 6 bases and J shed 5 bases, with 10 bases lying between them. The length of the CDR3 is 12 residues. The CDR3 loop reads CASRQGRTEAFF. CDR3 DNA: TGTGCCAGCAGACAGGGAAGAACTGAAGCTTTCTTT.

CDR3 sequence reads: CASSLDRGRSPLHF. CDR3 nucleotide sequence: TGTGCCAGCAGCTTAGACAGGGGGCGATCACCCCTCCACTTT. The V and J genes are TRBV13 and TRBJ1-6, with 9 bases fitting TRBD1. Germline trimming cut 1 base from V and 10 bases from J; bases unmatched to any gene: 2. The germline CDR1 and CDR2 sequences are PRHDT and FYEKMQ (reference sequence). The CDR3 is 14 amino acids. Complete variable domain (other parts from reference TRBV13 and TRBJ1-6): AAGVIQSPRHLIKEKRETATLKCYPIPRHDTVYWYQQGPGQDPQFLISFYEKMQSDKGSIPDRFSAQQFSDYHSELNMSSLELGDSALYFCASSLDRGRSPLHFGNGTRLTVT.

The V and J genes are TRBV6-5 and TRBJ1-6, with D unclear. V was trimmed by 0 bases and J by 6 bases, leaving 12 bases between them. Germline loops: CDR1 MNHEY, CDR2 SVGAGI. The CDR3 is 16 residues long. CDR3 DNA: TGTGCCAGCAGTTACTCGAAGGCAGGATCTAATTCACCCCTCCACTTT. Protein product: CASSYSKAGSNSPLHF.

This chain joins TRBV10-2 and TRBJ1-6; 7 bases are a match to TRBD1. Germline assignment: CDR1 WSHSY and CDR2 SAAADI. The CDR3 is 18 residues long. V lost 1 base and J lost 5; bases outside the gene matches: 11. The CDR3 bases are TGCGCCAGCAGTGAGTTGGGTTCCGGGACAGCTAATAATTCACCCCTCCACTTT. This gives the protein CASSELGSGTANNSPLHF.

V gene TRBV6-5 combines with J gene TRBJ2-7; a possible D gene is TRBD2 (5 bases). Trimming pared 6 bases from V and 2 bases from J, leaving 11 bases between. This CDR3 contains 13 residues. CDR1 is MNHEY and CDR2 is SVGAGI in the germline V gene. CDR3 nucleotides: TGTGCCAGCAGCTGGACGGGAACCTACGAGCAGTACGTC. Translated, it gives CASSWTGTYEQYV.

The chain has TRBV30 and TRBJ1-6; 8 bases fit TRBD1. Looked up from germline, CDR1 is GTSNPN and CDR2 is SVGIG (reference sequence). This CDR3 contains 14 residues. Germline trimming cut 3 bases from V and 13 bases from J; bases unmatched to any gene: 11. CDR3 nucleotide sequence: TGTGCCTGGAGGGCCACAGGGGGTTGGGGGCCCCTCCACTTT. The encoded protein is CAWRATGGWGPLHF.

The J gene is TRBJ1-5, the V gene TRBV6-6; D not certain. In germline, CDR1 is MNHNY, CDR2 SVGAGI (reference sequence). This CDR3 region has 15 residues. V was clipped by 0 bases and J by 2 bases, with 8 bases between them. CDR3 DNA sequence: TGTGCCAGCAGTTACTCAAGGGAGGGCAATCAGCCCCAGCATTTT. It specifies CASSYSREGNQPQHF.

The chain joins TRBV25-1 to TRBJ2-2; 9 nucleotides line up with TRBD2. From germline, CDR1 is MGHDK and CDR2 SYGVNS. The trim removed 5 bases at V and 6 bases at J, leaving 7 bases unmatched. The CDR3 consists of 15 residues. CDR3 DNA sequence: TGTGCCAGCAGTCCCGGGACTAGCAAGTCCGGGGAGCTGTTTTTT. Translating gives CASSPGTSKSGELFF.

The V and J genes are TRBV6-5 and TRBJ1-4; D is ambiguous. This CDR3 has 13 amino acids. V was trimmed by 2 bases and J by 4 bases, leaving 5 bases between them. The germline CDR1 and CDR2 sequences are MNHEY and SVGAGI. CDR3: CASSYTVNEKLFF. The CDR3 DNA follows: TGTGCCAGCAGTTACACAGTTAATGAAAAACTGTTTTTT.

The genes are TRBV12-2 and TRBJ2-1; the table's D call of TRBD1 was not tested on the DNA. TRBV12-2 is annotated as a pseudogene. The CDR3 totals 17 residues. The CDR3 DNA sequence: TGTGCAAGTCGCTTACATTACAGGGGACAGGATGGCCCTGAGCAGTTCTTC. This codes for CASRLHYRGQDGPEQFF.

The chain uses TRBV7-2 and TRBJ1-2; D is perhaps TRBD1 (5 bases). Trimming removed 3 bases at V and 0 bases at J, with 8 bases between. CDR1 and CDR2 (germline): SGHTA, FQGNSA. The CDR3 length is 14 residues. DNA for the CDR3: TGTGCCAGCAGCTTTCGACAGCCTAACTATGGCTACACCTTC. Translation gives CASSFRQPNYGYTF.

The rearrangement uses TRBV13 and TRBJ1-3; TRBD1 agrees at 7 bases. V was pared by 5 bases and J by 3 bases, with 7 bases of the junction left unmatched. Germline CDR1 and CDR2: PRHDT and FYEKMQ (reference sequence). This CDR3 has 15 amino acids. This CDR3 reads CASSQNRGHGNTIYF. In nucleotides, the CDR3 is TGTGCCAGCAGCCAAAACAGGGGTCATGGAAACACCATATATTTT.

The chain links TRBV2 to TRBJ1-1; TRBD1 agrees at 7 bases. The J segment lost 0 bases and the V segment lost 8 bases, leaving 9 bases of the junction unmatched. The germline V gene has CDR1 SNHLY and CDR2 FYNNEI. This CDR3 is 15 amino acids long. CDR3: CASGGQLAMNTEAFF. For the CDR3, the DNA is TGTGCCAGCGGGGGACAGTTGGCCATGAACACTGAAGCTTTCTTT.

The chain uses TRBV19 and TRBJ2-2; D remains ambiguous. CDR3 length: 14 residues. CDR1 LNHDA and CDR2 SQIVND come from the germline V gene (reference sequence). The V end lost 1 base, the J end lost 4 bases, and 7 bases lay between the germline ends. CDR3 amino acids: CASSIGPSTGELFF. The CDR3 DNA is TGTGCCAGTAGTATAGGCCCCAGCACCGGGGAGCTGTTTTTT.

The V call is TRBV12-3 or TRBV12-4, the J call TRBJ2-1, with 7 bases matching TRBD1. CDR3 length: 13 amino acids. Trimming took 6 bases from V and 7 from J; bases not matched to a gene: 6. The CDR3 is CASSRQGRNEQFF. The CDR3 nucleotides read TGTGCCAGCAGCCGACAGGGCCGGAATGAGCAGTTCTTC.

V is TRBV3-1 (or the pseudogene TRBV3-2) and J is TRBJ2-7; 9 bases map to TRBD1. The CDR3 totals 12 residues. The germline V gene has CDR1 LGHDT and CDR2 YNNKEL (reference sequence). V dropped 6 bases and J dropped 7; count of bases not matched to a gene: 4. CDR3 nucleotide sequence: TGTGCCAGCAGAACCGGGACAGGGGAGCAGTACGTC. Its protein is CASRTGTGEQYV.

J is TRBJ2-2 and V is TRBV5-1; TRBD2 matches 14 bases. V was pared by 4 bases and J by 6 bases, with 8 bases of the junction left unmatched. Per the germline V gene, CDR1 is SGHRS and CDR2 is YFSETQ. This CDR3 is built from 17 residues. CDR3: CASSGGLAGGSAGELFF. CDR3 in DNA: TGCGCCAGCAGCGGCGGACTAGCGGGGGGATCCGCCGGGGAGCTGTTTTTT.

The V gene is TRBV6-1, the J gene TRBJ2-3; D uncertain. CDR3 length: 12 residues. Germline V gene lookup returns CDR1 MNHNS and CDR2 SASEGT. The germline V and J ends were trimmed by 3 bases and 5 bases, with 6 bases remaining between them. CDR3 DNA: TGTGCCAGCAGTGACGTAGTAGATACGCAGTATTTT. It is translated as CASSDVVDTQYF.